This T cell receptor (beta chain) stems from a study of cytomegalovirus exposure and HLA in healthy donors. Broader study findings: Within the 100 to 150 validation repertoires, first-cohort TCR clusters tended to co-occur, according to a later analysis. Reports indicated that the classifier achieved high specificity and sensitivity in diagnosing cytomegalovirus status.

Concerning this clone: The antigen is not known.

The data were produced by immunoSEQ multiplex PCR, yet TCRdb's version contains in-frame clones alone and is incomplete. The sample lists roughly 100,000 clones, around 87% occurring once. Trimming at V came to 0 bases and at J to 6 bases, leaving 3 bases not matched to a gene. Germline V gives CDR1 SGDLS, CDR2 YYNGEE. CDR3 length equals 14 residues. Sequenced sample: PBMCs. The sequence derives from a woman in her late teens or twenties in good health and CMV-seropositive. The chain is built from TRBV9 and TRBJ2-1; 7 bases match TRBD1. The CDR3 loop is CASSVGGQINEQFF. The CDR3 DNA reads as TGTGCCAGCAGCGTAGGGGGACAGATCAATGAGCAGTTCTTC. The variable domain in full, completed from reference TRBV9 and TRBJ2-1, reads DSGVTQTPKHLITATGQRVTLRCSPRSGDLSVYWYQQSLDQGLQFLIQYYNGEERAKGNILERFSAQQFPDLHSELNLSSLELGDSALYFCASSVGGQINEQFFGPGTRLTVL.